These 16 T cell receptor beta chains were sequenced from one sample in a study of CD4 T cells in relation to SARS-CoV-2 and coronaviruses listed by TCRdb under 2021. These receptors have no known antigen. Libraries were made using the immunoSEQ multiplex PCR assay. TCRdb carries this immuneACCESS record with in-frame sequences only. Its versions omit some clonotypes, under half of them owing to an unresolved V gene in the studies checked, with the rest unexplained. Across this sample there are about 47,000 clones, with over 75% seen only once. Under 1.5% of the sample belongs to the ten largest clones. The sequencing sample was made of naive CD4+ T cells from PBMCs, cultured in vitro. Explained via the paper, the cell subset or site label denotes: naive CD4+ T cells isolated by negative enrichment. The source of these receptors is an adult with COVID-19.

The CDR3 nucleotides read TGTGCCAGCAGCTTAAGTGGGCCGGGAGACTACGAGCAGTACTTC. Amino acid sequence: CASSLSGPGDYEQYF. The rearrangement joins TRBV11-2 to TRBJ2-7; a weak D match, TRBD2 (6 bases). This CDR3 contains 15 residues. V lost 2 bases, J lost 3 bases, and 14 bases lay in between. CDR1 and CDR2 from the germline V gene are SGHAT and FQNNGV. Filled out from reference TRBV11-2 and TRBJ2-7, the complete variable domain reads EAGVAQSPRYKIIEKRQSVAFWCNPISGHATLYWYQQILGQGPKLLIQFQNNGVVDDSQLPKDRFSAERLKGVDSTLKIQPAKLEDSAVYLCASSLSGPGDYEQYFGPGTRLTVT.

The DNA for the CDR3 is TGTGCCAGTAGTCCCCATTGGCTATCGACCCAGTACTTC. It encodes CASSPHWLSTQYF. The genes are TRBV19 and TRBJ2-5, with D unclear. The CDR3 consists of 13 residues. Per the germline V gene, CDR1 is LNHDA and CDR2 is SQIVND (reference sequence). V lost 5 bases, J lost 7 bases, and 14 bases lay in between.

The rearrangement uses TRBV2 and TRBJ2-7; 7 bases map to TRBD2. The CDR3 runs 12 residues. The V gene end was trimmed by 8 bases and the J gene end by 0 bases; junction bases not matched to a gene: 1. Germline lookup yields CDR1 SNHLY and CDR2 FYNNEI. DNA for the CDR3: TGTGCCAGCCGGGACTACTCCTACGAGCAGTACTTC. It specifies CASRDYSYEQYF.

The CDR3 DNA reads TGTGCCAGCAGTTACTCGATGGTGCGGCGGCCTCAAGCCAAAAACATTCAGTACTTC. Translated: CASSYSMVRRPQAKNIQYF. V gene TRBV6-2 or TRBV6-3 combines with J gene TRBJ2-4; unclear D gene. The ends were cut back, 0 bases at V and 0 bases at J, with 18 bases in the middle. This CDR3 has 19 amino acids. CDR1 is MNHEY, CDR2 SVGEGT, per germline.

The chain has TRBV19 and TRBJ1-4; D uncertain. Deletions cut 6 bases from V and 5 bases from J, with 10 bases between. The germline gives CDR1 LNHDA, CDR2 SQIVND (reference sequence). The CDR3 length is 13 residues. The CDR3: CASSTTVNEKLFF. The CDR3 DNA sequence: TGTGCCAGTAGCACAACGGTAAATGAAAAACTGTTTTTT.

The chain carries TRBV12-3 or TRBV12-4 and TRBJ1-2, with D unresolved. This CDR3 spans 13 amino acids. V was pared by 3 bases and J by 3 bases, with 8 bases between. The CDR3 loop reads CASSFGVDYGYTF. The CDR3 coding sequence is TGTGCCAGCAGTTTTGGGGTGGACTATGGCTACACCTTC.

The CDR3 here is CASSFPGQGQETQYF. The CDR3, as DNA: TGTGCCAGCAGCTTCCCGGGACAGGGACAAGAGACCCAGTACTTC. The chain employs TRBV5-5 and TRBJ2-5; 9 bases line up with TRBD1. Germline lookup yields CDR1 SGHKS and CDR2 YYEKEE (reference sequence). Germline trimming cut 2 bases from V and 2 bases from J; bases unmatched to any gene: 4. The CDR3 sequence is 15 residues long.

V gene TRBV6-1 combines with J gene TRBJ2-3, with 12 bases matching TRBD2. The CDR3 spans 15 residues. CDR1 MNHNS and CDR2 SASEGT come from the germline V gene. The V and J ends lost 2 bases and 4 bases, in that order; junction bases with no gene match: 1. The CDR3 region is CASSELAGGPDTQYF. DNA for the CDR3: TGTGCCAGCAGTGAACTAGCGGGAGGGCCAGATACGCAGTATTTT.

This rearrangement joins TRBV5-1 to TRBJ2-5; D gene unclear. Trimming pared 4 bases from V and 2 bases from J, leaving 3 bases between. CDR1 is SGHRS and CDR2 is YFSETQ in the germline V gene. The length of the CDR3 is 11 residues. The CDR3 DNA reads TGCGCCAGCAGCCAGCAAGAGACCCAGTACTTC. Its translation: CASSQQETQYF.

The chain employs TRBV9 and TRBJ2-3; TRBD2 matches at 8 bases. The CDR3 contains 15 residues. Trimming at V came to 2 bases and at J to 3 bases, leaving 5 bases not matched to a gene. Germline V lookup: CDR1 SGDLS, CDR2 YYNGEE. The CDR3 nucleotides read TGTGCCAGCAGCGTGGGCGCTAGCGGGACAGATACGCAGTATTTT. Translated, it gives CASSVGASGTDTQYF.

This chain uses TRBV11-2 with TRBJ2-3; 10 nucleotides agree with TRBD2. The CDR3 consists of 15 residues. Looked up from germline, CDR1 is SGHAT and CDR2 is FQNNGV. Losses at the gene ends were 3 bases for V and 3 bases for J; bases not matched to a gene: 3. DNA for the CDR3: TGTGCCAGCAGCTTGGGACTAGCGTCAACAGATACGCAGTATTTT. It specifies CASSLGLASTDTQYF.

The rearrangement joins TRBV4-2 to TRBJ1-4; D is ambiguous. Trimming took off 4 bases at V and 5 bases at J, with 17 bases between the two ends. The CDR3 is 16 amino acids. CDR1 and CDR2 from the germline V gene are LGHNA and YNFKEQ. The CDR3 loop is CASSRLGPSENEKLFF. CDR3 DNA sequence: TGTGCCAGCAGCCGACTCGGTCCAAGTGAGAATGAAAAACTGTTTTTT.

The V call is TRBV7-8, the J call TRBJ2-3; 11 nucleotides match TRBD2. V shed 2 bases, J shed 4 bases, and the junction held 5 bases outside the gene matches. The CDR3 sequence is 16 residues long. Germline V gives CDR1 SGHVS, CDR2 FQNEAQ. CDR3 sequence reads: CASSLLTSGSSDTQYF. The CDR3 DNA is TGTGCCAGCAGCTTATTAACTAGCGGGAGTTCAGATACGCAGTATTTT.

This clone was seen a few times. V gene TRBV9 combines with J gene TRBJ2-3; D unclear. Germline V gene sequence: CDR1 SGDLS, CDR2 YYNGEE. The CDR3 spans 14 residues. Trimming left V 0 bases short and J 1 base short, with 6 bases between. The CDR3 loop reads CASSVALRTDTQYF. CDR3 DNA sequence: TGTGCCAGCAGCGTAGCGCTGCGCACAGATACGCAGTATTTT. The entire variable domain, with the rest obtained from reference TRBV9 and TRBJ2-3, is as follows: DSGVTQTPKHLITATGQRVTLRCSPRSGDLSVYWYQQSLDQGLQFLIQYYNGEERAKGNILERFSAQQFPDLHSELNLSSLELGDSALYFCASSVALRTDTQYFGPGTRLTVL.

The chain employs TRBV6-6 and TRBJ2-3; 8 bases map to TRBD2. V dropped 6 bases and J dropped 3; count of bases not matched to a gene: 8. The CDR3 totals 15 residues. CDR1 is MNHNY and CDR2 is SVGAGI in the germline V gene (reference sequence). The CDR3 sequence: CASRLAGAVTDTQYF. DNA for the CDR3: TGTGCCAGCAGGCTAGCGGGTGCCGTTACAGATACGCAGTATTTT.

This chain links TRBV30 with TRBJ2-3, with D tentatively TRBD2 (6 bases). Germline CDR1 and CDR2: GTSNPN and SVGIG (reference sequence). CDR3 size: 17 residues. V lost 0 bases and J lost 7, with 23 bases in between. CDR3 in amino acids: CAWSVPPTGVPGYTQYF. The CDR3 DNA follows: TGTGCCTGGAGTGTCCCCCCTACGGGAGTCCCTGGATATACGCAGTATTTT. The entire variable domain, with the rest obtained from reference TRBV30 and TRBJ2-3, is as follows: SQTIHQWPATLVQPVGSPLSLECTVEGTSNPNLYWYRQAAGRGLQLLFYSVGIGQISSEVPQNLSASRPQDRQFILSSKKLLLSDSGFYLCAWSVPPTGVPGYTQYFGPGTRLTVL.